This is a list of T cell receptor beta chains from one sample in a study of radiation and T cells in renal cell carcinoma. Produced via immunoSEQ multiplex PCR; TCRdb's table is partial and in-frame only. The data hold about 83,000 clones, with approximately 87% observed a single time. Material: blood, obtained from a patient whose treatment included radiotherapy and nephrectomy. The receptors were sampled from a woman aged 60 to 75 with renal cell carcinoma. CDR3s include the opening cysteine and the closing phenylalanine or tryptophan. The order of the fields is D gene, V gene, CDR3 length, clone size, J gene, CDR3 DNA, CDR3 protein. D genes are given only for firm matches. For some rows the clone size is stated as once, few or many, or as a class when expanded; others skip it.

NA	TRBV11-1	14	NA	TRBJ1-4	TGTGCCAGCAGCTCGACGAGCACCGGTGAAAAACTGTTTTTT	CASSSTSTGEKLFF
NA	TRBV19	15	NA	TRBJ2-3	TGTGCCAGTAGTTCGGGACACAAAAGCACAGATACGCAGTATTTT	CASSSGHKSTDTQYF
TRBD1	TRBV27	14	NA	TRBJ2-5	TGTGCCAGCCGCCCAGGACAGGGCCAAGAGACCCAGTACTTC	CASRPGQGQETQYF
NA	TRBV19	14	once	TRBJ1-1	TGTGCCAGTAGTATTGGGGGGGGTGCGGTAGAAGCTTTCTTT	CASSIGGGAVEAFF
NA	TRBV7-3	13	NA	TRBJ1-1	TGTGCCAGCGGCGGTTTAGTAAACACTGAAGCTTTCTTT	CASGGLVNTEAFF
NA	TRBV11-3	13	once	TRBJ2-7	TGTGCCAGCAGCTTAGTACAGGGCTACGAGCAGTACTTC	CASSLVQGYEQYF
NA	TRBV6-5	10	few	TRBJ1-4	TGTGCCAGCGGTAGAGAAAAACTGTTTTTT	CASGREKLFF
TRBD1	TRBV6-5	15	NA	TRBJ2-7	TGTGCCAGCAGTCCGGGGGTAACAGGGGGTTACGAGCAGTACTTC	CASSPGVTGGYEQYF
NA	TRBV2	13	NA	TRBJ1-2	TGTGCCAGCAAAACGGACTCTCGCTATGGCTACACCTTC	CASKTDSRYGYTF
NA	TRBV4-2	16	NA	TRBJ2-1	TGTGCCAGCAGCCGTGACCCGGGACAACCTGAGCATGAGCAGTTCTTC	CASSRDPGQPEHEQFF
TRBD1	TRBV6-5	14	NA	TRBJ2-7	TGTGCCAGCAGTACTTGGACAGGGGTCTACGAGCAGTACTTC	CASSTWTGVYEQYF
NA	TRBV4-1	16	NA	TRBJ1-2	TGCGCCAGCAGCCAAACGGACGGCTCCTTCAACTATGGCTACACCTTC	CASSQTDGSFNYGYTF
TRBD1	TRBV7-6	15	NA	TRBJ2-2	TGTGCCAGCAGCGCCCGGGACAGCCTCACCGGGGAGCTGTTTTTT	CASSARDSLTGELFF
NA	TRBV5-1	13	NA	TRBJ2-7	TGCGCCAGCAGCTTGGCAGAAGGGGGAGGGGAGTACTTC	CASSLAEGGGEYF
NA	TRBV7-9	13	NA	TRBJ2-1	TGTGCCAGCAGTCCCATCTCCTACAATGAGCAGTTCTTC	CASSPISYNEQFF
TRBD1	TRBV7-7	14	NA	TRBJ2-5	TGTGCTAGCAGCCTGCACAGGGGGCACGAGACCCAGTACTTC	CASSLHRGHETQYF
TRBD2	TRBV4-1	14	NA	TRBJ2-3	TGCGCCAGCCGACTAGCGGGGCCACGGGATACGCAGTATTTT	CASRLAGPRDTQYF
NA	TRBV28	12	once	TRBJ2-7	TGTGCCACCCAGGGGAAACCCTACGAGCAGTACTTC	CATQGKPYEQYF
NA	TRBV28	15	few	TRBJ1-1	TGTGCCAGCAGTTTATGGGGCAACTTGAACACTGAAGCTTTCTTT	CASSLWGNLNTEAFF
NA	TRBV28	14	NA	TRBJ1-3	TGTGCCAGCAGTCCAGTTACACCCGGAAACACCATATATTTT	CASSPVTPGNTIYF
NA	TRBV5-4	15	NA	TRBJ2-2	TGTGCCAGCAGCTTGGCGGGACTTGACACCGGGGAGCTGTTTTTT	CASSLAGLDTGELFF
NA	TRBV6-1	14	NA	TRBJ1-4	TGTGCCAGCAGTGAAATGGGGTGGGATGAAAAACTGTTTTTT	CASSEMGWDEKLFF
NA	TRBV11-2	13	NA	TRBJ1-1	TGTGCCAGCAAGATCGGGGTTAACACTGAAGCTTTCTTT	CASKIGVNTEAFF
TRBD2	TRBV2	15	NA	TRBJ2-5	TGTGCCAGCAGTGGGGCTAGCGGGAGCGGAGAGACCCAGTACTTC	CASSGASGSGETQYF
TRBD1	TRBV28	14	NA	TRBJ2-7	TGTGCCAGCAGTCCTCTGATACAGGGGAACGAGCAGTACTTC	CASSPLIQGNEQYF
NA	TRBV7-2	15	NA	TRBJ1-5	TGTGCCAGCAGCTCTGGCCGGACGGCAAATCAGCCCCAGCATTTT	CASSSGRTANQPQHF
NA	TRBV6-6	15	NA	TRBJ2-1	TGTGCCAGCAGTTACTCGAGCTATTCCTACAATGAGCAGTTCTTC	CASSYSSYSYNEQFF
TRBD2	TRBV6-6	15	few	TRBJ2-7	TGTGCCAGCACCCTCCGACTAGCGGGAGGGTACGAGCAGTACTTC	CASTLRLAGGYEQYF
NA	TRBV7-9	16	NA	TRBJ1-5	TGTGCCAGCAGCTTAACAGGGTCGCAGGGCAATCAGCCCCAGCATTTT	CASSLTGSQGNQPQHF
NA	TRBV11-2	14	NA	TRBJ1-1	TGTGCCAGCAGCGTTCTTGGATCGGGCACTGAAGCTTTCTTT	CASSVLGSGTEAFF